This T cell receptor (beta chain) was identified in a study of blood T cell repertoires in COVID-19. Overall study context: T cells, B-cell-depleted T cells, or PBMCs provided the cDNA or gDNA that served as material.

The CDR3 consists of 18 residues. CDR1 is LNHDA and CDR2 is SQIVND in the germline V gene (reference sequence). The V end was cut by 2 bases, the J end by 1 base, with 15 bases between. Method: immunoSEQ multiplex PCR; TCRdb's copy keeps in-frame clones and lacks some. The table shows about 190,000 clones, with around 85% occurring only once. Sequencing input: peripheral blood. The receptor was isolated from a man aged 25 to 45 with acute or convalescent COVID-19. The rearrangement joins TRBV19 to TRBJ2-6, with D perhaps matching TRBD1 (6 bases). This CDR3 reads CASSIRGTVLSGANVLTF. In DNA form, the CDR3 reads TGTGCCAGTAGTATAAGGGGGACCGTCCTATCTGGGGCCAACGTCCTGACTTTC.